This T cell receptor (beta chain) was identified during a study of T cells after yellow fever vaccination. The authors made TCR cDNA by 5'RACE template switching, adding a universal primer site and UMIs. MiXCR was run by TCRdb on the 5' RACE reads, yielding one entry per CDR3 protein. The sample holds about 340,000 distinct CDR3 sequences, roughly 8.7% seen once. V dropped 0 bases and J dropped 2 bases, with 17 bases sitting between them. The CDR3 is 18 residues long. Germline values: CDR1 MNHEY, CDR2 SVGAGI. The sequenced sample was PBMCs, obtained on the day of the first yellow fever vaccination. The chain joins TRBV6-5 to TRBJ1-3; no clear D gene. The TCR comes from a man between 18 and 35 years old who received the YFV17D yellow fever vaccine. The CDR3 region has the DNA TGTGCCAGCAGTTACTCGAGAATTTCCTTAGGAGCTGGAAACACCATATATTTT. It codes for CASSYSRISLGAGNTIYF.